A single sample gave rise to the 5 T cell receptor beta chains below, sequenced in a study of T cell responses to AZD1222 COVID-19 vaccine. Some clones are missing from TCRdb's copy, which holds only in-frame ones; the method was immunoSEQ multiplex PCR. The sample consists of roughly 150,000 clones, 90% of them appearing once. The sample here was peripheral blood, taken on day 0 of AZD1222 vaccination. These TCRs come from an adult in good health.

The chain employs TRBV13 and TRBJ2-7, with 13 bases matching TRBD2. The CDR3 loop spans 16 amino acids. Per germline, CDR1 PRHDT and CDR2 FYEKMQ (reference sequence). J gave up 2 bases and V 5 bases, and 6 bases lay outside the gene matches. DNA of the CDR3: TGTGCCAGCAGCCCAGTAGGGACTAGCGGGGCCTACGAGCAGTACTTC. Its protein product is CASSPVGTSGAYEQYF. Complete variable domain (other parts from reference TRBV13 and TRBJ2-7): AAGVIQSPRHLIKEKRETATLKCYPIPRHDTVYWYQQGPGQDPQFLISFYEKMQSDKGSIPDRFSAQQFSDYHSELNMSSLELGDSALYFCASSPVGTSGAYEQYFGPGTRLTVT.

J is TRBJ2-1 and V is TRBV7-9; TRBD2 agrees at 8 bases. CDR3 length equals 17 residues. Trimming at V came to 0 bases and at J to 6 bases, leaving 10 bases not matched to a gene. Germline lookup yields CDR1 SEHNR and CDR2 FQNEAQ (reference sequence). In nucleotides, the CDR3 is TGTGCCAGCAGCTTAGCGAGGACTAGCACCCAGGGCAATGAGCAGTTCTTC. Its protein product is CASSLARTSTQGNEQFF.

Written as DNA, the CDR3 is TGTGCCAGCAGTTACGGGCCACTATCACCCTACGAGCAGTACTTC. Its translation is CASSYGPLSPYEQYF. This rearrangement joins TRBV28 to TRBJ2-7; no definite D call. Germline-derived CDR1 and CDR2 are MDHEN and SYDVKM. V lost 4 bases, J lost 2 bases, and 15 bases lay in between. This CDR3 is built from 15 residues.

The chain joins TRBV7-9 to TRBJ2-1; 7 bases agree with TRBD1. CDR3 size: 16 residues. J gave up 7 bases and V 1 base, and 10 bases lay outside the gene matches. Germline loops: CDR1 SEHNR, CDR2 FQNEAQ (reference sequence). CDR3 loop: CASSLVRGRDRNEQFF. The DNA of the CDR3 is TGTGCCAGCAGCTTAGTGAGGGGGCGAGACAGGAATGAGCAGTTCTTC.

The genes are TRBV24-1 and TRBJ2-1; unclear D gene. The CDR3 extends over 14 amino acids. V lost 7 bases to trimming and J lost 5 bases, with 14 bases between them. Germline V gene lookup returns CDR1 KGHDR and CDR2 SFDVKD. The CDR3 here is CATSATGRHNEQFF. The DNA for the CDR3 is TGTGCCACCAGCGCCACGGGCCGACACAATGAGCAGTTCTTC.